This TCR beta chain was observed in a study of T-cell memory formation after mild COVID-19. Overall study context: Largely, TCR clusters stayed within a single donor.

V lost 3 bases and J lost 4, with 7 bases in between. CDR3 length equals 13 residues. Germline V gene lookup returns CDR1 SGHTA and CDR2 FQGNSA. Amplification by 5'RACE using constant-segment primers produced TCR alpha and TCR beta cDNA libraries that carried sample barcodes and UMIs. One entry per CDR3 protein results from TCRdb running MiXCR on the 5' RACE reads. The top ten clones hold 3% to 4.5% of a sample with roughly 220,000 distinct CDR3 sequences, 9% to 10% of them seen once. Sequencing was performed on PBMCs or a T cell subset sorted from them (not recorded which). This receptor was obtained from a man aged 18 to 35 who had mild COVID-19 (a few samples of this study predate the infection). Cell type and time point are not known. The rearrangement uses TRBV7-2 and TRBJ1-5, with D uncertain. The CDR3 here is CASSLQLNQPQHF. The CDR3 DNA sequence: TGTGCCAGCAGCTTGCAGCTGAATCAGCCCCAGCATTTT.